The clone carrying this T cell receptor (beta chain) was picked up many times. Its antigen is currently unknown. TCRdb re-derived calls from the RT-PCR reads in MiXCR, one entry per CDR3 protein. Counted here are around 520,000 distinct CDR3 sequences, roughly 25% occurring once; the ten biggest clones make up approximately 2%. The data stem from a study of response to subunit inactivated influenza vaccine. Overall study results and limits: T cells newly recruited by each seasonal influenza vaccination are few, the authors suggested.

The CDR3 length is 13 residues. Trimming cost V 1 base and J 8 bases, with 12 bases left between them. CDR1 is DFQATT and CDR2 is SNEGSKA in the germline V gene (reference sequence). The chain combines TRBV20-1 with TRBJ2-1, with TRBD2 as a possible D gene (5 bases). Sample: CD4+ T cells sorted from PBMCs, taken 4 to 6 days after vaccination. The TCR comes from a man between 50 and 59 years old who received an inactivated influenza vaccine. The CDR3 region has the DNA TGCAGTGCTAGAGCCCCATTCGGGGATGAGCAGTTCTTC. This translates into CSARAPFGDEQFF.